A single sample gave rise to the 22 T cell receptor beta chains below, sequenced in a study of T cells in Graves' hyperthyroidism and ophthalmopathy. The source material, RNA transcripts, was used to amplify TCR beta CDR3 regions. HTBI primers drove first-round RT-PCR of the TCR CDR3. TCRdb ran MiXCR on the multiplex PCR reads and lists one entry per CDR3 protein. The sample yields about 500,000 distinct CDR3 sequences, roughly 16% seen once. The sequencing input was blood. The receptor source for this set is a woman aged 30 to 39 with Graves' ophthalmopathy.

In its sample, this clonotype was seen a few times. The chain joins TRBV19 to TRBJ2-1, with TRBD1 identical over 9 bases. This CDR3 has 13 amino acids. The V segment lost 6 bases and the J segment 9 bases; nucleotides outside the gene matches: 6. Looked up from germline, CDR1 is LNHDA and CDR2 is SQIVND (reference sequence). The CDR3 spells CASRSTGQGEQFF. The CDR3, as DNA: TGTGCCAGTAGATCGACGGGACAGGGTGAGCAGTTCTTC.

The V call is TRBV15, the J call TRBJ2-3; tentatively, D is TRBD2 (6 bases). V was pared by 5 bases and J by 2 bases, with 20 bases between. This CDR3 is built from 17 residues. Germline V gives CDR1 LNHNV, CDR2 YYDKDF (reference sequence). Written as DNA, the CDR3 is TGTGCCACCAGCCGACTAGAATACTTCTTTTCCACAGATACGCAGTATTTT. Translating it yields CATSRLEYFFSTDTQYF.

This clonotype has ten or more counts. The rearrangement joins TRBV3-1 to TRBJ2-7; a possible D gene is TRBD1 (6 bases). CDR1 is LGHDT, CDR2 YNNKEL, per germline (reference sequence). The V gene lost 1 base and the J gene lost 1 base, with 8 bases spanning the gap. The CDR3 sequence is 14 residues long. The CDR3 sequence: CASSQGGQSYEQYF. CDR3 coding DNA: TGTGCCAGCAGCCAAGGCGGACAGTCCTACGAGCAGTACTTC.

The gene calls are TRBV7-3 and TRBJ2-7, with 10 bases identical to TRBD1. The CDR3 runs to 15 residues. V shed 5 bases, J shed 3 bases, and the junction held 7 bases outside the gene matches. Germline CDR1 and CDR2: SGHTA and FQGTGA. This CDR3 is CASSPTTGGGYEQYF. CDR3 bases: TGTGCCAGCAGCCCAACGACAGGGGGCGGCTACGAGCAGTACTTC.

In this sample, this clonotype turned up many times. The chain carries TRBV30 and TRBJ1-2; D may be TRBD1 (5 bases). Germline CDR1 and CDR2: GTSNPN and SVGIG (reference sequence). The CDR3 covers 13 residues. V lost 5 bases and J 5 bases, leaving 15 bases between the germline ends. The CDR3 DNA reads TGTGCCTGGGTTCCCTGGGGCAGATATGGCTACACCTTC. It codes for CAWVPWGRYGYTF.

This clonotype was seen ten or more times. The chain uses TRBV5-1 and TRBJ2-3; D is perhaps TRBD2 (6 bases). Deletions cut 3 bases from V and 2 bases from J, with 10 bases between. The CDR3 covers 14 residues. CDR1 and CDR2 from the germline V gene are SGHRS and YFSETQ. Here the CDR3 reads CASSWGLYTDTQYF. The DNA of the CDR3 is TGCGCCAGCAGCTGGGGACTTTACACAGATACGCAGTATTTT.

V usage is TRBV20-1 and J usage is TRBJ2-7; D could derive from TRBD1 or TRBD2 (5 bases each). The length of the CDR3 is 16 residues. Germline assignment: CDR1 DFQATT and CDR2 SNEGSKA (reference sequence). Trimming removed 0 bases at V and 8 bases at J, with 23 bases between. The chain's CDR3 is CSARDREGLRSDKQYF. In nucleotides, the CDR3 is TGCAGTGCTAGAGATCGAGAGGGTCTGAGGTCGGACAAGCAGTACTTC.

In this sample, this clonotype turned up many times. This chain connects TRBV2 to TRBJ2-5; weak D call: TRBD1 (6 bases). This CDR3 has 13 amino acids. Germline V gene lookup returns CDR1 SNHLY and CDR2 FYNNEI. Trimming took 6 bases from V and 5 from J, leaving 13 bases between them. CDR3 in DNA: TGTGCCAGCAGCGCTACAGGGTTTGAGACCCAGTACTTC. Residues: CASSATGFETQYF.

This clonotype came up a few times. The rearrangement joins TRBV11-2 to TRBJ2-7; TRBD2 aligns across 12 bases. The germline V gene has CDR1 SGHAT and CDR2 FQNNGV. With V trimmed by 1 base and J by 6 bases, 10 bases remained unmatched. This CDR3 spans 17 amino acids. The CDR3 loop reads CASSLGDRGLAGLEQYF. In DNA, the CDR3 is TGTGCCAGCAGCTTAGGGGACAGGGGACTAGCGGGCCTCGAGCAGTACTTC.

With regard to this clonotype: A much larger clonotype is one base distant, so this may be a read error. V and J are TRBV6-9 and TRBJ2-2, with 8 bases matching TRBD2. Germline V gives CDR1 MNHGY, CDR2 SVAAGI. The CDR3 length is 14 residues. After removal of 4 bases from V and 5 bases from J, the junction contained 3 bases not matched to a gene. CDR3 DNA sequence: TGTGCCAGCAGTTGCTCGGGAGGGACCGGGGAGCTGTTTTTT. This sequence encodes CASSCSGGTGELFF.

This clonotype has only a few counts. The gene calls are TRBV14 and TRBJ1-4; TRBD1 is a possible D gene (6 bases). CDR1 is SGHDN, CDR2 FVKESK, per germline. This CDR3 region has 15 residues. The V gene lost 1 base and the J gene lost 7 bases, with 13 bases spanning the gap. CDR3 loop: CASSQGGQGSEKLFF. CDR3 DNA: TGTGCCAGCAGCCAAGGAGGGCAGGGGAGTGAAAAACTGTTTTTT.

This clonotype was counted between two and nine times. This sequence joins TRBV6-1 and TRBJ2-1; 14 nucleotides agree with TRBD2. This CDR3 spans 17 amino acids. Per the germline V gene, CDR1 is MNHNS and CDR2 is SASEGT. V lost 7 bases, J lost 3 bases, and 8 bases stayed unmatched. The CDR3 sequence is CASTMTSGRGIYNEQFF. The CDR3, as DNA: TGTGCCAGCACAATGACTAGCGGGAGGGGGATCTACAATGAGCAGTTCTTC.

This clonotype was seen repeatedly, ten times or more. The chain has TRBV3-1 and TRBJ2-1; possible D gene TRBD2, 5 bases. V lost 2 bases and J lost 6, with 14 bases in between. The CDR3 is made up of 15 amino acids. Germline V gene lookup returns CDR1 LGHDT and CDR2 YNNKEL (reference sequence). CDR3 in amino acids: CASSQIPGIGNEQFF. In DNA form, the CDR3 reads TGTGCCAGCAGCCAAATACCGGGAATAGGCAATGAGCAGTTCTTC.

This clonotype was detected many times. The CDR3 loop is CASSSLTRPPQPQHF. DNA of the CDR3: TGTGCCAGCAGTTCGTTGACTAGACCTCCGCAGCCCCAGCATTTT. The gene calls are TRBV28 and TRBJ1-5; no reliable D call. The CDR3 runs 15 residues. Germline CDR1 is MDHEN and CDR2 is SYDVKM. V lost 4 bases to trimming and J lost 7 bases, with 17 bases between them. The full variable domain, its missing parts supplied by reference TRBV28 and TRBJ1-5, is DVKVTQSSRYLVKRTGEKVFLECVQDMDHENMFWYRQDPGLGLRLIYFSYDVKMKEKGDIPEGYSVSREKKERFSLILESASTNQTSMYLCASSSLTRPPQPQHFGDGTRLSIL.

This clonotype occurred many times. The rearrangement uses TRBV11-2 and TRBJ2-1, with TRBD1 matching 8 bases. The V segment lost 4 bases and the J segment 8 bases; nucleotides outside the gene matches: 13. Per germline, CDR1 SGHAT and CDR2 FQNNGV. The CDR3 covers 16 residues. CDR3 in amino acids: CASSSGGTGRRDEQFF. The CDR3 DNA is TGTGCCAGCAGCTCAGGAGGGACAGGCCGCAGGGATGAGCAGTTCTTC.

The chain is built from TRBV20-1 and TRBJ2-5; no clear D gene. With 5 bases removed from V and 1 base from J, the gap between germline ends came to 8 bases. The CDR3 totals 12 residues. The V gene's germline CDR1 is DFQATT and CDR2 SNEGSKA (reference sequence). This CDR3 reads CSAPRAQETQYF. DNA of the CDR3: TGCAGTGCTCCCCGGGCCCAAGAGACCCAGTACTTC.

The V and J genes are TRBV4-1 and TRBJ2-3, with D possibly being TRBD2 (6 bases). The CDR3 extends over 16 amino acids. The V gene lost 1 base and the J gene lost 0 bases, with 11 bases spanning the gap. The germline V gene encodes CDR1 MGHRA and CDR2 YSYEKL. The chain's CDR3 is CASSQAAGFSTDTQYF. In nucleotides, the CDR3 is TGCGCCAGCAGCCAAGCCGCGGGGTTTAGCACAGATACGCAGTATTTT.

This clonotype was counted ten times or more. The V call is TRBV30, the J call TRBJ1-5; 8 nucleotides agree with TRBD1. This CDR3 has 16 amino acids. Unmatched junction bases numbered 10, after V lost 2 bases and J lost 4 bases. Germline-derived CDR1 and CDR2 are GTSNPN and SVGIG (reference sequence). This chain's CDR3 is CAWSRAGGVRNQPQHF. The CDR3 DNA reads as TGTGCCTGGAGTAGGGCAGGGGGCGTAAGAAATCAGCCCCAGCATTTT.

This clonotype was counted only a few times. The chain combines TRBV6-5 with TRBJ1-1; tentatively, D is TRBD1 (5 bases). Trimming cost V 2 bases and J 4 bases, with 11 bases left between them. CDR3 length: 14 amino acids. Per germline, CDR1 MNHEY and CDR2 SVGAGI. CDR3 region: CASSYAQAGTEAFF. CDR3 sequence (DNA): TGTGCCAGCAGTTACGCACAGGCGGGCACTGAAGCTTTCTTT.

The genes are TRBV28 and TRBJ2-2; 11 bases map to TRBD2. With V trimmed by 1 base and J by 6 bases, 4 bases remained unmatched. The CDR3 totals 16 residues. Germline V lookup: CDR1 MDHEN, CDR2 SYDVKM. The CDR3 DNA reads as TGTGCCAGCAGTTTATACCTAGCGGGAGGTGCCGGGGAGCTGTTTTTT. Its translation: CASSLYLAGGAGELFF.

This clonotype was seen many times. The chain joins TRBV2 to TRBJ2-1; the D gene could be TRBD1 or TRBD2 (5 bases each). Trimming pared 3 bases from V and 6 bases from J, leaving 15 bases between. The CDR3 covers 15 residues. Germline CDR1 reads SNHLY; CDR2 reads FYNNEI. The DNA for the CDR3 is TGTGCCAGCAGTGAGGCCCCCGGTGGGGGCAATGAGCAGTTCTTC. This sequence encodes CASSEAPGGGNEQFF.

CDR3 residues: CASSQEARALPEAFF. CDR3 nucleotide sequence: TGCGCCAGCAGCCAAGAGGCGAGGGCACTTCCAGAAGCTTTCTTT. This chain links TRBV4-3 with TRBJ1-1; D is uncertain. The CDR3 is 15 residues long. V dropped 0 bases and J dropped 8 bases, with 16 bases sitting between them. The germline V gene has CDR1 LGHNA and CDR2 YSLEER.